These T cell receptor beta chains were read from a single sample in a study of blood T cell repertoires in COVID-19. Libraries were prepared by immunoSEQ multiplex PCR; TCRdb keeps only in-frame clonotypes and omits some of them. The sample shows 70,000 to 95,000 clones, about 92% of them seen only once. The sample taken for sequencing was peripheral blood. These receptors all come from a woman aged 55-69 years with active COVID-19. The CDR3 runs from the conserved cysteine through the conserved F or W. The D gene is left open where the match is weak. A clone size is listed for some rows: how often the clone was seen (once, few, many), or a class if it is expanded.

d_call	clone_size	v_call	j_call	cdr3_nt	cdr3_aa
NA	NA	TRBV7-6	TRBJ1-6	TGTGCCAGCAGCTCCGTCTATAATTCACCCCTCCACTTT	CASSSVYNSPLHF
NA	NA	TRBV7-2	TRBJ1-1	TGTGCCAGCAGCGCGATGAAACAGGGCACTGAAGCTTTCTTT	CASSAMKQGTEAFF
NA	NA	TRBV19	TRBJ2-3	TGTGCCAGTAGCCTCGGGTTCACAGATACGCAGTATTTT	CASSLGFTDTQYF
NA	NA	TRBV4-3	TRBJ1-1	TGCGCCAGCAGCCTCCATAAGTTCGAGGGCGCGCCCACTGAAGCTTTCTTT	CASSLHKFEGAPTEAFF
TRBD2	NA	TRBV6-4	TRBJ2-3	TGTGCCAGCGGTGCGGGGGGCGGCACAGATACGCAGTATTTT	CASGAGGGTDTQYF
NA	NA	TRBV6-2/TRBV6-3	TRBJ2-5	TGTGCCAGCAGTTCTCTGGAGGCAGAGACCCAGTACTTC	CASSSLEAETQYF
TRBD2	NA	TRBV7-9	TRBJ2-1	TGTGCCAGCAGCCTAGCGGGAGGCAATGAGCAGTTCTTC	CASSLAGGNEQFF
TRBD1	NA	TRBV7-3	TRBJ1-1	TGTGCCAGCAGCTCGGACAGGTTGGCTGAAGCTTTCTTT	CASSSDRLAEAFF
NA	NA	TRBV6-5	TRBJ1-6	TGTGCCAGCAGGGGAAGGACAGCGCGGAATTCACCCCTCCACTTT	CASRGRTARNSPLHF
TRBD1	NA	TRBV20-1	TRBJ2-7	TGCAGTGCCAGTCATATAGGACAGGGGGGATACGAGCAGTACTTC	CSASHIGQGGYEQYF
TRBD1	NA	TRBV28	TRBJ1-6	TGTGCCAGCAGTTCAGGACAGGGCGCTAATTCACCCCTCCACTTT	CASSSGQGANSPLHF
TRBD1	NA	TRBV3-1/TRBV3-2	TRBJ1-3	TGTGCCAGCAGCCACATGACAGGGAGCTCTGGAAACACCATATATTTT	CASSHMTGSSGNTIYF
NA	NA	TRBV25-1	TRBJ2-7	TGTGCCAGCAGTGACTACAGTGTTACGCTCTACGAGCAGTACTTC	CASSDYSVTLYEQYF
NA	NA	TRBV29-1	TRBJ1-1	TGCAGCGTTGCGGCAGGGGATTTTTCTGAAGCTTTCTTT	CSVAAGDFSEAFF
TRBD1	NA	TRBV7-2	TRBJ1-5	TGTGCCAGCAGCTTAGGAGGGACAGGAGGTCAGCCCCAGCATTTT	CASSLGGTGGQPQHF
NA	NA	TRBV15	TRBJ1-5	TGTGCCACCAGCAGAGATCGGCAGGGAAATCAGCCCCAGCATTTT	CATSRDRQGNQPQHF
NA	NA	TRBV3-1/TRBV3-2	TRBJ2-4	TGTGCCAGCAGCCAAACAGGGCTAGCCAAAAACATTCAGTACTTC	CASSQTGLAKNIQYF
NA	NA	TRBV4-2	TRBJ2-1	TGTGCCAGCAGCCAAGCTAGGGGTATCTACAATGAGCAGTTCTTC	CASSQARGIYNEQFF
NA	few	TRBV29-1	TRBJ2-7	TGCAGCGTGGACCTGGACAGGGAGGGGGACGAGCAGTACTTC	CSVDLDREGDEQYF
TRBD2	NA	TRBV4-3	TRBJ2-5	TGCGCCAGCAGCCAAGATAGGGCTAGCGGGGGGACGTACCAAGAGACCCAGTACTTC	CASSQDRASGGTYQETQYF
NA	once	TRBV11-2	TRBJ1-4	TGTGCCAGCAGCTTAGCGTCCACGCTCGGTGAAAAACTGTTTTTT	CASSLASTLGEKLFF
NA	NA	TRBV7-2	TRBJ2-6	TGTGCCAGCAGCTTAGGGTTAGGGGAAGCCAACGTCCTGACTTTC	CASSLGLGEANVLTF
NA	NA	TRBV24-1	TRBJ1-5	TGTGCCACCAGTGATGGCGGGGATCAGCCCCAGCATTTT	CATSDGGDQPQHF
NA	NA	TRBV5-5	TRBJ2-2	TGTGCCAGCAGCCCGGTCAGGGCCACCGGGGAGCTGTTTTTT	CASSPVRATGELFF
NA	NA	TRBV7-9	TRBJ1-5	TGTGCCAGCAGCTCGGACATCAATCAGCCCCAGCATTTT	CASSSDINQPQHF
NA	NA	TRBV6-5	TRBJ1-3	TGTGCCAGCAGTTACTCGGGGGCGCGTTCTGGAAACACCATATATTTT	CASSYSGARSGNTIYF
TRBD1	NA	TRBV28	TRBJ1-2	TGTGCCAGCAGGTCCCAGGGGGCGCGGGGCTACACCTTC	CASRSQGARGYTF
NA	NA	TRBV19	TRBJ2-7	TGTGCCAGTAGTGACTCAGGGGGAGGTAAACCCTACGAGCAGTACTTC	CASSDSGGGKPYEQYF
TRBD1	NA	TRBV7-9	TRBJ2-7	TGTGCCAGCAGCTTGGGACAGGGGATGAACGAGCAGTACTTC	CASSLGQGMNEQYF
TRBD1	NA	TRBV7-9	TRBJ1-4	TGTGCCAGCAGTCCCGCCGGGACAGGGTATGAAAAACTGTTTTTT	CASSPAGTGYEKLFF
NA	NA	TRBV24-1	TRBJ2-2	TGTGCCACCAGTGATTTGAGTTGGAGTAACACCGGGGAGCTGTTTTTT	CATSDLSWSNTGELFF
NA	NA	TRBV7-2	TRBJ2-3	TGTGCCAGCAGCCCGCCGGGGGGCAGCACAGATACGCAGTATTTT	CASSPPGGSTDTQYF
NA	NA	TRBV4-2	TRBJ2-3	TGTGCCAGCAGCCAAGATTTGCGGAGTAGCACAGATACGCAGTATTTT	CASSQDLRSSTDTQYF
TRBD1	NA	TRBV5-1	TRBJ2-7	TGCGCCAGCAGCCATGGGACAGGGCCAATCTACGAGCAGTACTTC	CASSHGTGPIYEQYF
NA	NA	TRBV5-1	TRBJ2-5	TGCGCCAGCAGCTTGGTTGGACAGCAAGAGACCCAGTACTTC	CASSLVGQQETQYF
NA	NA	TRBV11-3	TRBJ1-6	TGTGCCAGCAGCTCGCGGGCGTCAGCGGACTATAATTCACCCCTCCACTTT	CASSSRASADYNSPLHF
NA	NA	TRBV7-2	TRBJ1-4	TGTGCCAGCAGCTACGGACACGGTACAGGAAAACTGTTTTTT	CASSYGHGTGKLFF
TRBD1	NA	TRBV25-1	TRBJ1-1	TGTGCCAGCAGTGAATTTCACAGGGGGAACACTGAAGCTTTCTTT	CASSEFHRGNTEAFF
TRBD2	NA	TRBV27	TRBJ2-5	TGTGCCAGCAGTTTAAGCGGCGGGGGGTACCAAGAGACCCAGTACTTC	CASSLSGGGYQETQYF
NA	NA	TRBV3-1/TRBV3-2	TRBJ2-1	TGTGCCAGCAGCCTGGAGGGAAATGAGCAGTTCTTC	CASSLEGNEQFF
NA	NA	TRBV10-3	TRBJ1-3	TGTGCCATCAGTGAAAGCATGGGGGGCTCTGGAAACACCATATATTTT	CAISESMGGSGNTIYF
TRBD1	once	TRBV7-9	TRBJ1-1	TGTGCCAGCAGCCCCCCTATGCGACAGGGGATCACTGAAGCTTTCTTT	CASSPPMRQGITEAFF
NA	NA	TRBV6-5	TRBJ2-1	TGTGCCAGCAGCGCGGGGAGGCTCAGCAATGAGCAGTTCTTC	CASSAGRLSNEQFF
TRBD1	NA	TRBV6-2/TRBV6-3	TRBJ2-2	TGTGCCAGCAGTTACGCCTGGACAGGGACCGGGGAGCTGTTTTTT	CASSYAWTGTGELFF
NA	NA	TRBV4-1	TRBJ2-5	TGCGCCAGCAGCCAAGATCGAGGGAGGCACCAAGAGACCCAGTACTTC	CASSQDRGRHQETQYF
TRBD1	NA	TRBV4-2	TRBJ2-7	TGTGCCAGCAGCCCACCGGGAGACAGGGGGCTACACGAGCAGTACTTC	CASSPPGDRGLHEQYF
NA	once	TRBV5-1	TRBJ2-7	TGCGCCAGCAGCTTTGGCCAGGGCGACGAGCAGTACTTC	CASSFGQGDEQYF
NA	NA	TRBV2	TRBJ2-3	TGTGCCAGCAGTGATGAGGGAAGGACCCTCGCAGATACGCAGTATTTT	CASSDEGRTLADTQYF
TRBD1	NA	TRBV6-5	TRBJ2-5	TGTGCCAGCAATAAACAGGGGGCGGGACAAGAGACCCAGTACTTC	CASNKQGAGQETQYF
NA	few	TRBV5-1	TRBJ2-3	TGCGCCAGCAGCACACCTCAGGGGAACACAGATACGCAGTATTTT	CASSTPQGNTDTQYF
TRBD1	NA	TRBV9	TRBJ1-5	TGTGCCAGCAGCCCACAGGGGGAAGGACAGCCCCAGCATTTT	CASSPQGEGQPQHF
NA	few	TRBV9	TRBJ1-5	TGTGCCAGTGCTTCGGACAGCGGTAATCAGCCCCAGCATTTT	CASASDSGNQPQHF
TRBD1	few	TRBV3-1/TRBV3-2	TRBJ1-2	TGTGCCAGCAGCCAAGGGACAGGAGACTATGGCTACACCTTC	CASSQGTGDYGYTF
TRBD2	NA	TRBV27	TRBJ2-3	TGTGCCAGCAGTTTCTTTGGGGCGGGGGGGCTCACAGATACGCAGTATTTT	CASSFFGAGGLTDTQYF
TRBD2	NA	TRBV10-3	TRBJ2-7	TGTGCCATCAGTGTAGCCGGGGGGGATGTCTACGAGCAGTACTTC	CAISVAGGDVYEQYF